This T cell receptor beta chain was observed in a study of Ad26.COV2.S vaccination and SARS-CoV-2 variants. Study context: The study gave Ad26.COV2.S intramuscularly, once or twice 56 days apart.

V shed 1 base and J 6 bases; nucleotides not matched to a gene: 8. The CDR3 extends over 15 amino acids. Germline V gene data show CDR1 as SGHVS and CDR2 as FNYEAQ. As to treatment: 15 to 20 received Ad26.COV2.S at low or high dose, single or two shots; roughly five received placebo; per-sample allocation not given. Following the first vaccine or placebo injection, samples were taken on day 63. Wuhan-strain spike was delivered by a replication-incompetent Ad26 vector. TCRdb's copy holds only in-frame clones and misses some; the assay was immunoSEQ multiplex PCR. The table has about half a million clones, about nine tenths seen once.

The sequenced sample was peripheral blood, obtained in a trial of Ad26.COV2.S vaccine versus placebo. The V call is TRBV7-6, the J call TRBJ2-7; 8 bases are shared with TRBD1. The TCR was taken from a person between 18 and 65 years old who received the Ad26.COV2.S COVID-19 vaccine or a placebo. The CDR3 loop is CASSLGTGNGREQYF. The CDR3 nucleotides read TGTGCCAGCAGCTTAGGGACAGGGAACGGCCGCGAGCAGTACTTC.